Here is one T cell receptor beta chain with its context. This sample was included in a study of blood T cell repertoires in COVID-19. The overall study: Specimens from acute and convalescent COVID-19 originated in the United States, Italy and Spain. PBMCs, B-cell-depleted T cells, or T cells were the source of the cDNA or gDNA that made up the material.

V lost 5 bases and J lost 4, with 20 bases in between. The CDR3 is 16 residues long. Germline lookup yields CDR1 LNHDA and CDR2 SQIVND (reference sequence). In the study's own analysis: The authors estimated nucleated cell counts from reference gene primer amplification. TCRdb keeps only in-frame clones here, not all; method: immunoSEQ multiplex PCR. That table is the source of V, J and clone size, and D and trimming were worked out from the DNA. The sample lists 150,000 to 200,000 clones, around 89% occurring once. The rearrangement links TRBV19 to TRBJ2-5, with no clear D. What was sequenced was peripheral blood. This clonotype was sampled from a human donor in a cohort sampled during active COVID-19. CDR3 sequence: CASSHHTTAGGETQYF. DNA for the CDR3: TGTGCCAGTAGTCATCATACCACCGCCGGCGGAGAGACCCAGTACTTC.